This T cell receptor (beta chain) was recovered during a study of blood T cell repertoires in COVID-19. The wider study: Samples came from the United States, Italy and Spain, spanning acute and convalescent COVID-19. The analysed material was cDNA or gDNA that came from T cells, B-cell-depleted T cells, or PBMCs.

Authors' processing steps: Amplification of reference gene primers provided the estimated nucleated cell counts. This table comes from immunoSEQ multiplex PCR, and its TCRdb copy is limited to in-frame clones, with some not included. V and J calls and clone size come straight from that table; D and trimming were deduced from the DNA. The sample has some 65,000 clones, approximately 83% seen once; the top ten hold 2.5% to 3.5%. The sequence derives from an elderly man with acute or convalescent COVID-19. Input material: peripheral blood.

CDR3 region: CAISEPSRVGSYEQYF. In DNA, the CDR3 is TGTGCCATCAGTGAGCCCTCCAGGGTAGGTTCCTACGAGCAGTACTTC. This sequence joins TRBV10-3 and TRBJ2-7; possibly TRBD1 for D (5 bases). CDR3 length: 16 residues. Germline CDR1 ENHRY, CDR2 SYGVKD. Between the trimmed V and J ends, which lost 2 bases and 1 base, there was a span of 15 bases.